One and the same sample provided the 11 T cell receptor beta chains below, sequenced in a study of graft-versus-host responses after intestinal transplantation. Sequenced by immunoSEQ multiplex PCR; TCRdb stores in-frame clones only, minus some. Here the sample spans 12,000 to 15,000 clones, around 95% being singletons. The sample in question was PBMCs, obtained 9 days after transplant. These receptors were obtained from a human patient who received an intestinal transplant, so some T cells may come from the graft donor.

The chain's CDR3 is CASSSMVREYTGELFF. CDR3 sequence (DNA): TGTGCCAGCAGCTCTATGGTCAGGGAATACACCGGGGAGCTGTTTTTT. The V and J genes are TRBV5-6 and TRBJ2-2; tentative D call: TRBD1 (5 bases). V was clipped by 3 bases and J by 3 bases, with 15 bases between them. CDR1 and CDR2 (germline): SGHDT, YYEEEE. This CDR3 comprises 16 residues.

This rearrangement joins TRBV4-2 to TRBJ2-1, with 9 bases identical to TRBD2. This CDR3 is built from 17 residues. Germline CDR1 and CDR2: LGHNA and YNFKEQ. V trimming: 0 bases; J trimming: 2 bases; junction bases outside the gene matches: 5. The CDR3 protein is CASSQDLASGAYNEQFF. The CDR3 nucleotides read TGTGCCAGCAGCCAAGATTTGGCTAGCGGGGCCTACAATGAGCAGTTCTTC.

V and J are TRBV28 and TRBJ2-7, with TRBD2 matching over 10 bases. The V segment lost 6 bases and the J segment 2 bases; nucleotides outside the gene matches: 7. The germline V gene encodes CDR1 MDHEN and CDR2 SYDVKM. This CDR3 is 15 amino acids long. The DNA of the CDR3 is TGTGCCAGCAGGCCACCTAGCGGGGGAGCCTACGAGCAGTACTTC. Translation: CASRPPSGGAYEQYF.

The chain employs TRBV4-1 and TRBJ1-2; maybe TRBD1 (5 bases). In germline, CDR1 is MGHRA, CDR2 YSYEKL. V lost 1 base and J lost 1, with 13 bases in between. The CDR3 spans 16 residues. This CDR3 reads CASSQARGNDNYGYTF. The CDR3 DNA is TGCGCCAGCAGCCAAGCGCGGGGGAACGATAACTATGGCTACACCTTC.

V and J are TRBV30 and TRBJ2-7, with 7 bases matching TRBD2. Trimming removed 0 bases from V and 3 bases from J; junction bases left unmatched: 8. Germline V gives CDR1 GTSNPN, CDR2 SVGIG (reference sequence). The CDR3 spans 15 residues. CDR3 loop: CAWSVGLAELYEQYF. As DNA, the CDR3 is TGTGCCTGGAGTGTAGGGCTAGCGGAGCTCTACGAGCAGTACTTC.

The V call is TRBV27, the J call TRBJ2-7; possible D gene TRBD2, 6 bases. V lost 6 bases and J lost 3, with 18 bases in between. The CDR3 contains 15 residues. Germline lookup yields CDR1 MNHEY and CDR2 SMNVEV (reference sequence). CDR3 in DNA: TGTGCCAGCAGCACGAACCGGGACTGGGGCTACGAGCAGTACTTC. As protein: CASSTNRDWGYEQYF.

V usage is TRBV6-1 and J usage is TRBJ1-1; 12 bases fit TRBD1. Germline V gene lookup returns CDR1 MNHNS and CDR2 SASEGT. The CDR3 sequence is 15 residues long. V gave up 6 bases and J gave up 4 bases; unmatched junction bases: 6. The CDR3 loop is CASRGDRGRITEAFF. In DNA form, the CDR3 reads TGTGCCAGCAGGGGGGACAGGGGGCGGATCACTGAAGCTTTCTTT.

V and J are TRBV7-9 and TRBJ2-2; TRBD2 matches 13 bases. In germline, CDR1 is SEHNR, CDR2 FQNEAQ (reference sequence). J lost 7 bases, V lost 6 bases, and 14 bases had no gene match. The CDR3 has 18 amino acids. The CDR3 DNA sequence: TGTGCCAGCAGGATAAATTACGGACTAGCGGGAGATGGCGGGGAGCTGTTTTTT. Protein: CASRINYGLAGDGGELFF.

The rearrangement uses TRBV7-8 and TRBJ2-7; TRBD1 matches at 7 bases. Germline CDR1 and CDR2: SGHVS and FQNEAQ. The CDR3 consists of 13 residues. The V and J ends lost 5 bases and 2 bases, in that order; junction bases with no gene match: 3. The CDR3 DNA follows: TGTGCCAGCAGCCGGGACAGTCCCTACGAGCAGTACTTC. It is translated as CASSRDSPYEQYF.

This clone came up once. The V and J genes are TRBV9 and TRBJ2-3, with TRBD1 matching over 10 bases. J lost 3 bases, V lost 0 bases, and 7 bases had no gene match. The CDR3 covers 17 residues. Germline assignment: CDR1 SGDLS and CDR2 YYNGEE. The CDR3 is CASSVGGRTGGTDTQYF. The CDR3 DNA reads TGTGCCAGCAGCGTAGGGGGGAGGACAGGGGGTACAGATACGCAGTATTTT.

This chain connects TRBV19 to TRBJ1-1, with D possibly TRBD1 on 5 matching bases. The CDR3 runs to 15 residues. Germline loops: CDR1 LNHDA, CDR2 SQIVND (reference sequence). With 3 bases removed from V and 3 bases from J, the gap between germline ends came to 14 bases. The CDR3 DNA reads as TGTGCCAGTAGTATCGCCGACAGAAGAGACACTGAAGCTTTCTTT. Its translation is CASSIADRRDTEAFF. Based on the CDR3 plus reference TRBV19 and TRBJ1-1, the full variable domain is DGGITQSPKYLFRKEGQNVTLSCEQNLNHDAMYWYRQDPGQGLRLIYYSQIVNDFQKGDIAEGYSVSREKKESFPLTVTSAQKNPTAFYLCASSIADRRDTEAFFGQGTRLTVV.